Presented here are 29 T cell receptor beta chains from one specimen sequenced in a study of T cells after yellow fever vaccination. One entry per CDR3 protein, called by TCRdb with MiXCR from the 5' RACE reads. The sample lists about 330,000 distinct CDR3 sequences; roughly 3.9% were seen once. The sequenced sample was PBMCs, obtained 5 days after the yellow fever booster vaccination. These receptors were collected from a man aged 18 to 29 who received the YFV17D yellow fever vaccine.

This clonotype has a count of ten or more. The CDR3 loop reads CSATGTPNTGELFF. The CDR3 bases are TGCAGTGCTACCGGGACCCCGAACACCGGGGAGCTGTTTTTT. This chain links TRBV20-1 with TRBJ2-2, with D perhaps given as TRBD1 or TRBD2 (5 bases each). Germline CDR1 DFQATT, CDR2 SNEGSKA (reference sequence). V was cut by 4 bases and J by 0 bases, with 9 bases left in between. The CDR3 has 14 amino acids.

This clonotype has more than one count but fewer than ten. The chain joins TRBV5-1 to TRBJ1-1, with D unresolved. Germline CDR1 SGHRS, CDR2 YFSETQ. The CDR3 runs 17 residues. The germline V and J ends were trimmed by 4 bases and 3 bases, with 22 bases remaining between them. The CDR3 sequence: CASSRRFAEGWDTEAFF. CDR3 DNA: TGCGCCAGCAGCCGCCGATTTGCGGAGGGCTGGGACACTGAAGCTTTCTTT.

Many counts were recorded for this clonotype. The rearrangement uses TRBV10-3 and TRBJ2-4; perhaps TRBD2 as D (6 bases). Trimming removed 6 bases from V and 8 bases from J, with 8 bases in between. The germline gives CDR1 ENHRY, CDR2 SYGVKD. This CDR3 region has 11 residues. The CDR3, as DNA: TGTGCCATCAGATTAGCGGACATTCAGTACTTC. This translates into CAIRLADIQYF.

The chain employs TRBV7-9 and TRBJ2-1, with D possibly called TRBD1 or TRBD2 (5 bases each). There are 13 residues in the CDR3. The V gene lost 3 bases and the J gene lost 6 bases, with 9 bases spanning the gap. Germline V gene data show CDR1 as SEHNR and CDR2 as FQNEAQ (reference sequence). The CDR3 loop reads CASSFPGSNEQFF. CDR3 in DNA: TGTGCCAGCAGCTTTCCAGGGAGCAATGAGCAGTTCTTC. Full variable domain (remainder filled in from reference TRBV7-9 and TRBJ2-1): DTGVSQNPRHKITKRGQNVTFRCDPISEHNRLYWYRQTLGQGPEFLTYFQNEAQLEKSRLLSDRFSAERPKGSFSTLEIQRTEQGDSAMYLCASSFPGSNEQFFGPGTRLTVL.

V is TRBV6-5 and J is TRBJ2-1; TRBD1 aligns across 7 bases. Germline CDR1 reads MNHEY; CDR2 reads SVGAGI. V dropped 1 base and J dropped 4; count of bases not matched to a gene: 4. The CDR3 has 15 residues. CDR3 nucleotide sequence: TGTGCCAGCAGTTACTGGGCAGGGGGTTACAATGAGCAGTTCTTC. It yields the protein CASSYWAGGYNEQFF.

This clonotype was observed a handful of times. The chain combines TRBV12-3 or TRBV12-4 with TRBJ1-5, with D tentatively TRBD1 (6 bases). Trimming left V 5 bases short and J 2 bases short, with 10 bases between. The CDR3 is made up of 14 amino acids. CDR3 sequence (DNA): TGTGCCAGCAGTGAAAGGGGGGGCAATCAGCCCCAGCATTTT. It yields the protein CASSERGGNQPQHF.

This clonotype has only a few counts. This chain connects TRBV12-3 or TRBV12-4 to TRBJ1-1, with no clear D. V lost 4 bases, J lost 2 bases, and 14 bases lay in between. CDR3 size: 15 residues. CDR3 coding DNA: TGTGCCAGCAGTTCCGGGTCAAAAGGTAACACTGAAGCTTTCTTT. This encodes CASSSGSKGNTEAFF.

J is TRBJ2-7 and V is TRBV7-2; TRBD2 agrees at 9 bases. Germline assignment: CDR1 SGHTA and CDR2 FQGNSA. The V gene end was trimmed by 1 base and the J gene end by 3 bases; junction bases not matched to a gene: 4. The CDR3 covers 15 residues. The CDR3 reads CASSLERGAIYEQYF. The CDR3 DNA reads TGTGCCAGCAGCTTAGAGCGGGGGGCGATCTACGAGCAGTACTTC.

The chain carries TRBV7-9 and TRBJ1-1; unclear D gene. CDR3 length: 15 residues. Germline CDR1 and CDR2: SEHNR and FQNEAQ (reference sequence). Trimming left V 1 base short and J 0 bases short, with 9 bases between. The DNA for the CDR3 is TGTGCCAGCAGCTTAGAACAGATAATGAACACTGAAGCTTTCTTT. Translated: CASSLEQIMNTEAFF.

This clonotype has a handful of counts. The CDR3 here is CSAEPTGGVGETQYF. The CDR3 DNA is TGCAGTGCGGAACCGACTGGCGGAGTAGGGGAGACCCAGTACTTC. The V and J genes are TRBV20-1 and TRBJ2-5; no reliable D call. The CDR3 length is 15 residues. The germline V gene has CDR1 DFQATT and CDR2 SNEGSKA (reference sequence). V was pared by 6 bases and J by 5 bases, with 22 bases between.

The chain couples TRBV4-3 to TRBJ2-7; 7 bases agree with TRBD1. The CDR3 totals 19 residues. The ends lost 0 bases at V and 3 bases at J; junction bases unmatched: 17. Germline assignment: CDR1 LGHNA and CDR2 YSLEER. The CDR3 sequence: CASSQDRASGTVVGYEQYF. CDR3 sequence (DNA): TGCGCCAGCAGCCAAGATCGGGCTTCGGGGACAGTGGTTGGCTACGAGCAGTACTTC.

This clonotype was counted many times. The V and J genes are TRBV4-3 and TRBJ2-2; TRBD1 might be the D (6 bases). The CDR3 totals 14 residues. V was shortened by 4 bases and J by 5 bases, with 11 bases between the two germline ends. Germline-derived CDR1 and CDR2 are LGHNA and YSLEER. CDR3 nucleotides: TGCGCCAGCAGCCGGGGGCCGGGGACCGGGGAGCTGTTTTTT. It codes for CASSRGPGTGELFF.

The chain is built from TRBV6-5 and TRBJ2-5; 10 nucleotides line up with TRBD1. The V and J ends lost 6 bases and 9 bases, in that order; junction bases with no gene match: 10. This CDR3 region has 14 residues. Germline V gene sequence: CDR1 MNHEY, CDR2 SVGAGI. DNA for the CDR3: TGTGCCAGCAGACGAGGGACAGGGGTTTTCGCCCAGTACTTC. Protein: CASRRGTGVFAQYF.

The rearrangement uses TRBV2 and TRBJ1-1; D perhaps matches TRBD1 (6 bases). The CDR3 is made up of 14 amino acids. With 2 bases removed from V and 5 bases from J, the gap between germline ends came to 12 bases. Germline loops: CDR1 SNHLY, CDR2 FYNNEI. The CDR3: CASSERTAKTEAFF. CDR3 coding DNA: TGTGCCAGCAGTGAACGGACAGCGAAAACTGAAGCTTTCTTT.

V gene TRBV20-1 combines with J gene TRBJ1-4, with unresolved D. The CDR3 runs to 12 residues. Trimming took off 3 bases at V and 8 bases at J, with 10 bases between the two ends. CDR1 and CDR2 from the germline V gene are DFQATT and SNEGSKA (reference sequence). The CDR3, as DNA: TGCAGTGCTAGCCTAAGGGAAGAAAAACTGTTTTTT. Its translation: CSASLREEKLFF.

This clonotype has a count of ten or more. The chain employs TRBV6-6 and TRBJ2-7; TRBD1 matches at 7 bases. Germline V gene lookup returns CDR1 MNHNY and CDR2 SVGAGI (reference sequence). This CDR3 contains 12 residues. Trimming at V came to 6 bases and at J to 3 bases, leaving 2 bases not matched to a gene. This CDR3 is CASSPGGYEQYV. CDR3 nucleotide sequence: TGTGCCAGCAGCCCAGGGGGCTACGAGCAGTACGTC.

This clonotype was detected ten times or more. The chain employs TRBV5-6 and TRBJ2-4, with D perhaps TRBD2 (5 bases). The CDR3 contains 13 residues. The V and J ends lost 0 bases and 7 bases respectively, with 8 bases between them. CDR1 and CDR2 from the germline V gene are SGHDT and YYEEEE. The CDR3 loop is CASSLADSNIQYF. The DNA of the CDR3 is TGTGCCAGCAGCTTGGCGGACTCGAACATTCAGTACTTC. The whole variable domain, remainder taken from reference TRBV5-6 and TRBJ2-4, is DAGVTQSPTHLIKTRGQQVTLRCSPKSGHDTVSWYQQALGQGPQFIFQYYEEEERQRGNFPDRFSGHQFPNYSSELNVNALLLGDSALYLCASSLADSNIQYFGAGTRLSVL.

The gene calls are TRBV6-2 or TRBV6-3 and TRBJ2-7; D not certain. This CDR3 has 13 amino acids. The V end was cut by 6 bases, the J end by 3 bases, with 12 bases between. CDR1 MNHEY and CDR2 SVGEGT come from the germline V gene. DNA of the CDR3: TGTGCCAGCAGCCCTGCTGATGGCTACGAGCAGTACGTC. This codes for CASSPADGYEQYV.

J is TRBJ1-1 and V is TRBV5-4; the D is unclear. From germline, CDR1 is SGHNT and CDR2 YYREEE (reference sequence). V lost 3 bases to trimming and J lost 1 base, with 10 bases between them. The CDR3 is 14 amino acids. CDR3 in DNA: TGTGCCAGCAGCTGGCACGAGCCGAACACTGAAGCTTTCTTT. Translated, it gives CASSWHEPNTEAFF.

This clonotype was recorded at least ten times. The chain couples TRBV4-3 to TRBJ2-6, with TRBD1 as a possible D gene (6 bases). The CDR3 sequence is 18 residues long. Germline-derived CDR1 and CDR2 are LGHNA and YSLEER. V was clipped by 0 bases and J by 4 bases, with 16 bases between them. In DNA, the CDR3 is TGCGCCAGCAGCCAAGAGTGGAGGCAGGGGCACGGGGCCAACGTCCTGACTTTC. Protein product: CASSQEWRQGHGANVLTF.

The table lists this clonotype with many counts. As DNA, the CDR3 is TGTGCCAGCAGTTACTCGAGGGTCTCAGCAAAGGCAGATACGCAGTATTTT. Its translation is CASSYSRVSAKADTQYF. The chain links TRBV6-6 to TRBJ2-3; D perhaps matches TRBD2 (5 bases). The V gene lost 0 bases and the J gene lost 4 bases, with 17 bases spanning the gap. Germline CDR1 MNHNY, CDR2 SVGAGI (reference sequence). The CDR3 extends over 17 amino acids.

The chain uses TRBV18 and TRBJ1-4, with TRBD1 matching over 8 bases. Losses at the gene ends were 11 bases for V and 8 bases for J; bases not matched to a gene: 10. The CDR3 has 13 residues. Germline V gene sequence: CDR1 KGHSH, CDR2 LQKENI. CDR3 sequence (DNA): TGTGCCTCGAGACAGGGGTATGGAGAAAAACTGTTTTTT. This sequence encodes CASRQGYGEKLFF. The full variable domain, completed using reference TRBV18 and TRBJ1-4, is NAGVMQNPRHLVRRRGQEARLRCSPMKGHSHVYWYRQLPEEGLKFMVYLQKENIIDESGMPKERFSAEFPKEGPSILRIQQVVRGDSAAYFCASRQGYGEKLFFGSGTQLSVL.

This clonotype was counted only a few times. An end of the junction does not agree with germline; a read error may underlie this. This CDR3 is CASSTTGRPFYAF. The CDR3 DNA reads as TGTGCCAGCAGCACCACCGGGAGGCCGTTTTACGCCTTC. The chain uses TRBV7-9 and TRBJ1-2; D gene unclear. The CDR3 sequence is 13 residues long. The germline CDR1 and CDR2 sequences are SEHNR and FQNEAQ (reference sequence).

The table lists this clonotype with a few counts. The rearrangement joins TRBV4-1 to TRBJ2-7; D not resolved. Germline assignment: CDR1 MGHRA and CDR2 YSYEKL. The CDR3 has 15 amino acids. Trimming left V 2 bases short and J 7 bases short, with 18 bases between. The CDR3 is CASSQFLSGTREQYV. In DNA, the CDR3 is TGCGCCAGCAGCCAATTTCTTTCCGGAACAAGGGAGCAGTACGTC.

This clonotype was seen repeatedly, ten times or more. This chain uses TRBV7-9 with TRBJ1-1; D is uncertain. Trimming pared 1 base from V and 6 bases from J, leaving 12 bases between. The CDR3 has 14 amino acids. Germline values: CDR1 SEHNR, CDR2 FQNEAQ (reference sequence). CDR3 in DNA: TGTGCCAGCAGCTTAGTGGTTAGGGAGGCTGAAGCTTTCTTT. Translation: CASSLVVREAEAFF.

In this sample, this clonotype turned up a few times. The DNA for the CDR3 is TGCAGTGCTCTCAGGGGCGCGGGCTATGGCTACACCTTC. Its translation: CSALRGAGYGYTF. The rearrangement joins TRBV20-1 to TRBJ1-2, with a tentative D call TRBD1 (6 bases). The length of the CDR3 is 13 residues. The germline V and J ends were trimmed by 5 bases and 4 bases, with 14 bases remaining between them. Germline CDR1 reads DFQATT; CDR2 reads SNEGSKA (reference sequence).

The chain employs TRBV7-9 and TRBJ2-3; tentatively, D is TRBD2 (6 bases). V lost 3 bases, J lost 1 base, and 11 bases lay in between. The CDR3 length is 15 residues. Germline V gene lookup returns CDR1 SEHNR and CDR2 FQNEAQ (reference sequence). The CDR3 bases are TGTGCCAGCAGCTTGTCCCGGGAGCGCACAGATACGCAGTATTTT. Translated, it gives CASSLSRERTDTQYF.

This clonotype was counted a few times. The J gene is TRBJ1-6, the V gene TRBV4-1; perhaps TRBD1 as D (6 bases). Trimming took 3 bases from V and 5 from J, leaving 8 bases between them. Germline assignment: CDR1 MGHRA and CDR2 YSYEKL. This CDR3 spans 14 amino acids. CDR3 residues: CASSHGQNNSPLHF. The CDR3 DNA follows: TGCGCCAGCAGCCATGGACAGAATAATTCACCCCTCCACTTT.

This clonotype showed up many times. This sequence joins TRBV7-9 and TRBJ2-3; TRBD1 might be the D (5 bases). The V end lost 4 bases, the J end lost 9 bases, and 8 bases lay between the germline ends. The CDR3 runs 11 residues. The V gene's germline CDR1 is SEHNR and CDR2 FQNEAQ (reference sequence). The CDR3 DNA reads as TGTGCCAGCAGCTCTGGGGCCACGCAGTATTTT. Translated: CASSSGATQYF.